This TCR beta chain originates from a study of CD8 T cells in ankylosing spondylitis. Study-wide results and limits: Disease-linked clones bore a CD8+ phenotype, appearing relatively rarely in peripheral blood.

Comments on this clonotype: What it binds is unknown.

Generation of TCR beta libraries employed quantitative 5'-RACE incorporating molecular barcodes. TCRdb called the 5' RACE reads again in MiXCR, with one record for every CDR3 protein. The profile shows 150,000 to 200,000 distinct CDR3 sequences, 9.8% of them singletons. After removal of 2 bases from V and 10 bases from J, the junction contained 7 bases not matched to a gene. CDR3 length: 14 amino acids. Germline CDR1 reads SGHDT; CDR2 reads YYEEEE. The receptor comes from a female donor with ankylosing spondylitis or in good health (not recorded which). This chain uses TRBV5-6 with TRBJ2-1, with 9 nucleotides matching TRBD2. The sequenced sample was blood, either unsorted or a sorted T cell fraction (not recorded which). The CDR3 bases are TGTGCCAGCAGCTTTAAGCGGGAGGAAGGGGAGCAGTTCTTC. Translation gives CASSFKREEGEQFF.